This TCR beta chain was retrieved from a study of glioma-infiltrating T cells after dendritic cell vaccination. Study in general: Three intradermal dendritic cell vaccine injections were given every two weeks.

As to time point: after dendritic cell vaccination, including at tumor progression/relapse. All glioblastoma patients lacked an isocitrate dehydrogenase mutation. PBMC were collected before vaccination, two weeks after the third vaccination, and at progression. The PCR used 60 V beta and 13 J beta primers. Produced via immunoSEQ multiplex PCR; TCRdb's table is partial and in-frame only. The data contain around 60,000 clones, around 85% of them singletons. V was shortened by 1 base and J by 1 base, with 8 bases between the two germline ends. From germline, CDR1 is LGHNA and CDR2 YNFKEQ. CDR3 length: 14 amino acids.

Sequenced material: blood, taken after dendritic cell vaccination. The chain has TRBV4-2 and TRBJ2-7; D might be TRBD1 (5 bases). This receptor was obtained from a human donor with glioblastoma. The CDR3 spells CASSQGQGSYEQYF. In DNA form, the CDR3 reads TGTGCCAGCAGCCAAGGCCAGGGTTCCTACGAGCAGTACTTC.